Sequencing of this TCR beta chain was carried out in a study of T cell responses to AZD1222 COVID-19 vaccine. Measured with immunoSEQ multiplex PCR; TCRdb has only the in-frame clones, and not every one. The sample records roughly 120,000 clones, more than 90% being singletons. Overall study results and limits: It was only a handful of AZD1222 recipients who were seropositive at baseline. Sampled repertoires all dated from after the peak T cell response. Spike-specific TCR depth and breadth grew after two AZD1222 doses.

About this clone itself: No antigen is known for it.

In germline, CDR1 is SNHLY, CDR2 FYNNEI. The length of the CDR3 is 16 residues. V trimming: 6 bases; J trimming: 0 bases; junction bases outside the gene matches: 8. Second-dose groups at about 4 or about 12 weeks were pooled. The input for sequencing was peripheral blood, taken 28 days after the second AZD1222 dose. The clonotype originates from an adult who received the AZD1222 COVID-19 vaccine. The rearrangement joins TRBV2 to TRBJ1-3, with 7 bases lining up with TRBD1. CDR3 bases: TGTGCCAGCAGGACTGGACAGGCGCGCTCTGGAAACACCATATATTTT. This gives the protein CASRTGQARSGNTIYF.